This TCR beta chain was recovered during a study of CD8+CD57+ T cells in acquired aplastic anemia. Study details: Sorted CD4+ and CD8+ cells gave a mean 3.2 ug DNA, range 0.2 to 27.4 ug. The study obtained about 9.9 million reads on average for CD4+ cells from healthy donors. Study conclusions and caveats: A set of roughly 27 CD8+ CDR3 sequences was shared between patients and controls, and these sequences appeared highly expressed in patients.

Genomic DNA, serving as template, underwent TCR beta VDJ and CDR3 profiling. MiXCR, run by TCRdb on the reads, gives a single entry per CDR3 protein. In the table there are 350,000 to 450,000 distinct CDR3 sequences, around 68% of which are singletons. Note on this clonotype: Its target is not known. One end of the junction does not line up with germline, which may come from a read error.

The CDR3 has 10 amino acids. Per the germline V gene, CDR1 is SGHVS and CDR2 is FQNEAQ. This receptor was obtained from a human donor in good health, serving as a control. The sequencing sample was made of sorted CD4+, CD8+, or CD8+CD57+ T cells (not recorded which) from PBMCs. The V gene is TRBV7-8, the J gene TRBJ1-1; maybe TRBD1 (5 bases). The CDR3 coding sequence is TGTGCCAGCAGCTTAGCCACAGGATCGTTT. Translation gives CASSLATGSF.